Listed below are T cell receptor beta chains from one sample, sequenced in a study of cytomegalovirus exposure and HLA in healthy donors. Here immunoSEQ multiplex PCR was the method, and the copy in TCRdb shows in-frame clones only, minus some. The sample has approximately 40,000 clones. The sequencing input was PBMCs. Source of these receptors: a human donor in good health. CDR3s include the opening cysteine and the closing phenylalanine or tryptophan. The D gene is left open where the match is weak.

cdr3_length	j_call	d_call	v_call	cdr3_aa	cdr3_nt
12	TRBJ2-3	.	TRBV7-2	CASSLYTDTQYF	TGTGCCAGCAGCTTGTACACAGATACGCAGTATTTT
14	TRBJ1-2	.	TRBV28	CASSPRGTAYGYTF	TGTGCCAGCAGCCCGAGGGGGACGGCCTATGGCTACACCTTC
14	TRBJ2-1	TRBD2	TRBV29-1	CSSRLAGGPGEQFF	TGCAGCTCGAGACTAGCGGGGGGGCCGGGTGAGCAGTTCTTC
12	TRBJ1-1	.	TRBV14	CASSFGPTKAFF	TGTGCCAGCAGTTTCGGCCCGACTAAGGCTTTCTTT
15	TRBJ2-1	TRBD2	TRBV7-8	CASSFIAGGDNEQFF	TGTGCCAGCAGCTTCATAGCGGGGGGCGACAATGAGCAGTTCTTC
14	TRBJ2-7	.	TRBV5-5	CASSAAGTFYEQYF	TGTGCCAGCAGCGCGGCGGGAACCTTCTACGAGCAGTACTTC
15	TRBJ2-5	.	TRBV6-5	CASSYEGRAGETQYF	TGTGCCAGCAGTTACGAGGGAAGGGCGGGGGAGACCCAGTACTTC
11	TRBJ2-7	.	TRBV20-1	CSARGGNEQYF	TGCAGTGCTAGAGGAGGGAACGAGCAGTACTTC
14	TRBJ1-4	.	TRBV2	CASSVSRTNEKLFF	TGTGCCAGCAGTGTGTCGCGGACTAATGAAAAACTGTTTTTT
14	TRBJ1-2	.	TRBV2	CASSGGGPDYGYTF	TGTGCCAGCAGTGGAGGAGGGCCCGACTATGGCTACACCTTC
15	TRBJ2-1	TRBD1	TRBV11-3	CASSLGDRAYNEQFF	TGTGCCAGCAGCTTAGGGGACAGGGCTTACAATGAGCAGTTCTTC
15	TRBJ1-3	TRBD1	TRBV5-1	CASSSGQGTGNTIYF	TGCGCCAGCAGCTCGGGACAGGGAACTGGAAACACCATATATTTT
13	TRBJ1-1	.	TRBV19	CASSYQGNTEAFF	TGTGCCAGTAGTTACCAGGGAAACACTGAAGCTTTCTTT
14	TRBJ1-2	.	TRBV19	CASSISKDNYGYTF	TGTGCCAGTAGTATAAGTAAGGACAATTATGGCTACACCTTC
16	TRBJ2-3	TRBD2	TRBV5-1	CASSPGLAGSTDTQYF	TGCGCCAGCAGCCCCGGACTAGCGGGGAGCACAGATACGCAGTATTTT
15	TRBJ1-6	.	TRBV6-1	CASSEARGANSPLHF	TGTGCCAGCAGTGAAGCGCGGGGGGCTAATTCACCCCTCCACTTT
15	TRBJ1-2	TRBD1	TRBV28	CASSFRDRGNYGYTF	TGTGCCAGCAGTTTCCGCGACAGGGGTAACTATGGCTACACCTTC
14	TRBJ1-1	.	TRBV28	CASSPGGAGTEAFF	TGTGCCAGCAGCCCCGGGGGGGCTGGCACTGAAGCTTTCTTT
17	TRBJ2-3	TRBD2	TRBV28	CASSSPNRGGVTDTQYF	TGTGCCAGCAGTTCCCCCAATCGGGGGGGCGTCACAGATACGCAGTATTTT
14	TRBJ2-3	.	TRBV30	CAWSGGVSTDTQYF	TGTGCCTGGAGTGGGGGGGTTAGCACAGATACGCAGTATTTT
12	TRBJ1-5	.	TRBV7-3	CASSRYNQPQHF	TGTGCCAGCAGCCGCTACAATCAGCCCCAGCATTTT
15	TRBJ2-1	.	TRBV4-1	CASSQIQVRTNEQFF	TGCGCCAGCAGCCAAATACAGGTGCGGACCAATGAGCAGTTCTTC
14	TRBJ1-4	.	TRBV9	CASSETVLNEKLFF	TGTGCCAGCAGCGAGACAGTTCTGAATGAAAAACTGTTTTTT
18	TRBJ2-1	TRBD1	TRBV5-8	CASSWGTGQSSGYNEQFF	TGTGCCAGCAGCTGGGGGACAGGGCAGAGTTCGGGCTACAATGAGCAGTTCTTC
12	TRBJ1-6	.	TRBV6-6	CASSYGGSPLHF	TGTGCCAGCAGTTACGGGGGGTCACCCCTCCACTTT
15	TRBJ1-1	.	TRBV4-2	CASSQDLARNTEAFF	TGTGCCAGCAGCCAAGATCTGGCCCGGAACACTGAAGCTTTCTTT
13	TRBJ1-2	.	TRBV7-9	CASNSDGRHGYTF	TGTGCCAGCAACTCCGATGGCAGGCACGGCTACACCTTC
14	TRBJ1-4	.	TRBV19	CASSREMTNEKLFF	TGTGCCAGTAGCCGAGAGATGACTAATGAAAAACTGTTTTTT